This T cell receptor (beta chain) was identified during a study of immune characterization of retroperitoneal liposarcoma. MiXCR, applied by TCRdb to the PCR reads, yields one record per CDR3 protein. Of thousands of distinct CDR3 sequences in the sample, roughly 42% are singletons; the top ten hold roughly 40%. This CDR3 comprises 14 residues. V was shortened by 3 bases and J by 8 bases, with 15 bases between the two germline ends. This clonotype was observed a few times. The chain couples TRBV12-3 or TRBV12-4 to TRBJ2-3, with a tentative D call TRBD2 (5 bases). Material for sequencing was tumor tissue. The TCR sequence derives from a male donor with retroperitoneal liposarcoma. Written as DNA, the CDR3 is TGTGCCAGCAGTTTCGTGGTTTCTGGAGGTACGCAGTATTTT. Translated, it gives CASSFVVSGGTQYF.